The sequence of this T cell receptor (beta chain) was determined in a study of T cell repertoires in cytomegalovirus infection. This CDR3 has 18 amino acids. From germline, CDR1 is SGHAT and CDR2 FQNNGV. Between the trimmed V and J ends, which lost 0 bases and 9 bases, there was a span of 26 bases. TCRdb recomputed calls from the reads with MiXCR, one row per CDR3 protein. The sample holds a few hundred thousand distinct CDR3 sequences; about a sixth are singletons and the top ten take approximately 51%. The receptor was isolated from a human donor in good health (CMV status not recorded). Some clones in this sample may be carry-over from other donors' samples. The chain couples TRBV11-2 to TRBJ2-5; D perhaps matches TRBD1 (5 bases). Sequenced input: CD8+ T cells from PBMCs. The CDR3 spells CASSLESPTQGAKRPQYF. The CDR3 DNA is TGTGCCAGCAGCTTAGAGAGCCCGACTCAGGGTGCGAAGAGACCCCAGTACTTC.